This T cell receptor beta chain was observed in a study of shared clonotypes between healthy human individuals. Turning to the study itself: Per-donor plates numbered three CD4 naive, three CD4 memory, two CD8 naive and one CD8 memory.

This clone was seen a single time. The antigen is not known. Each subset's genomic DNA was shared equally among a number of immunoSEQ plates. Some clones are missing from TCRdb's copy, which holds only in-frame ones; the method was immunoSEQ multiplex PCR. The profile covers around 2,000,000 clones, with roughly 95% appearing a single time and roughly 1.1% taken by the ten largest. Study findings and constraints: Clonotype sharing across a few donors was observed for around 4.5% of naive CD4 clonotypes. Naive subsets tended to show greater estimated richness than memory subsets.

Germline CDR1 ENHRY, CDR2 SYGVKD. The CDR3 extends over 14 amino acids. V trimming: 3 bases; J trimming: 2 bases; junction bases outside the gene matches: 3. Naive CD8 populations comprised CD45RO-negative cells positively selected for CCR7, excluding terminally differentiated effector memory CD45RA+ cells. The sequenced sample was naive CD8+ T cells sorted from blood. This receptor was taken from a man younger than 35 in good health. The rearrangement uses TRBV10-3 and TRBJ2-7; 8 nucleotides agree with TRBD2. CDR3 sequence reads: CAISDSGSPYEQYF. DNA of the CDR3: TGTGCCATCAGTGACAGCGGGAGCCCCTACGAGCAGTACTTC.